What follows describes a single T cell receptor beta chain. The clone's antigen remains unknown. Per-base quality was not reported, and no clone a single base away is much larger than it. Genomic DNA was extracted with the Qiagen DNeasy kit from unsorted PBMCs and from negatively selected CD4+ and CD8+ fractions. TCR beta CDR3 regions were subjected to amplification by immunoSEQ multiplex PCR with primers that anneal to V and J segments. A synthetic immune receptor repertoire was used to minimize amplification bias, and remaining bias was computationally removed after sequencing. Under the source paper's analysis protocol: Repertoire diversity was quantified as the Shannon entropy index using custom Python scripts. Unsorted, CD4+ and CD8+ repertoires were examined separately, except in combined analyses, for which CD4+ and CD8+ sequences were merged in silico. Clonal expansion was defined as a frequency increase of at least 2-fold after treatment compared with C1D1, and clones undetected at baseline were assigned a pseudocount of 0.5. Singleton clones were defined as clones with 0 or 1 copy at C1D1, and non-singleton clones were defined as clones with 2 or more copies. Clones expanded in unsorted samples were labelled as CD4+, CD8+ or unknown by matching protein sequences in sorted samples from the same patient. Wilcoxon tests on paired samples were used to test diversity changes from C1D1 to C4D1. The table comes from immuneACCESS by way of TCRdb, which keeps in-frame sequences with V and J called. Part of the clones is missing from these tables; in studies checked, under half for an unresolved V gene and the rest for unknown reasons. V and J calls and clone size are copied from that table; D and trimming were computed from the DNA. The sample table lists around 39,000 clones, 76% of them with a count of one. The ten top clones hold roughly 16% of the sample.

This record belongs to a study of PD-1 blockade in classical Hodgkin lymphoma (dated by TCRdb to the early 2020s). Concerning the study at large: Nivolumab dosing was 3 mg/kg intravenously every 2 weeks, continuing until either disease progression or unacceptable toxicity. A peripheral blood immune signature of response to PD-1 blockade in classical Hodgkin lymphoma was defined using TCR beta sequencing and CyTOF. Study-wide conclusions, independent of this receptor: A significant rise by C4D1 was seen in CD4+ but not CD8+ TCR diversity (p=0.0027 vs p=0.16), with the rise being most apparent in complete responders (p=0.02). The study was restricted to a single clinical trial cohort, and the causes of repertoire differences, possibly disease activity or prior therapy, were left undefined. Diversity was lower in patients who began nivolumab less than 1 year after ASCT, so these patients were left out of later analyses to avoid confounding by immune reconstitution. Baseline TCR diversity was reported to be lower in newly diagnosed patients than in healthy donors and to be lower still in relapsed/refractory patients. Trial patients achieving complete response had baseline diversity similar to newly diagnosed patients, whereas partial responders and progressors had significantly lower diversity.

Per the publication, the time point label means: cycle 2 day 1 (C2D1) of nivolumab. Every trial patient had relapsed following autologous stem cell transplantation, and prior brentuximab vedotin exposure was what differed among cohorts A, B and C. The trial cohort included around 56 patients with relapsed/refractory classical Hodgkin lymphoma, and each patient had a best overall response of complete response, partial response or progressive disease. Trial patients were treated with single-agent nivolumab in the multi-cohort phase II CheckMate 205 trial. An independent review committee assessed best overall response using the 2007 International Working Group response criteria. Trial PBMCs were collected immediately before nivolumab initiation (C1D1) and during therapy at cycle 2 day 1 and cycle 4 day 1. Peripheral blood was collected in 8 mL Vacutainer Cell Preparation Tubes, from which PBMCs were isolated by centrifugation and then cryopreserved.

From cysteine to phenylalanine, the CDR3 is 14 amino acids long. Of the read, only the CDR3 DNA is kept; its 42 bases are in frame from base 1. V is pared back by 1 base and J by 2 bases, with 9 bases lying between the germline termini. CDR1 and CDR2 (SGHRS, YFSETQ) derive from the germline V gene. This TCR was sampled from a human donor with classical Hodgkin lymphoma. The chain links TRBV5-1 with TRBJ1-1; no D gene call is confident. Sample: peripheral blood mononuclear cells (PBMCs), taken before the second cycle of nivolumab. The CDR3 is CASSLSPSNTEAFF. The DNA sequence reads TGCGCCAGCAGCTTGTCCCCATCAAACACTGAAGCTTTCTTT.